This TCR beta chain derives from a study of vaccination and CD4 T cells after COVID-19. Across the whole study: Following dose two, a median about 72 days (range 14 to 241) passed before post-vaccine samples were taken. Control cultures received a CEFX pool, an HIV-1 Nef pool, or no peptide.

Oncomine TCR Beta short-read sequencing was applied to DNA from cultured CD4+ T cells. TCRdb recomputed calls from the PCR reads with MiXCR, one row per CDR3 protein. The sample yields roughly 3,200 distinct CDR3 sequences, around 74% seen once. Treatment specified: roughly 11-day PBMC culture with coronavirus spike peptide pools or control peptides (ViraFEST assay). Once peptide pools had expanded antigen-specific T cells, ViraFEST sequenced TCRs. Peptide pools at 9.5 to 10 ug/ml and IL-2 at 8.5 to 10 IU/ml were added to cultures of a few million PBMCs per well. As concerns this clonotype: Its antigen is unknown.

V dropped 0 bases and J dropped 6; count of bases not matched to a gene: 7. Per the germline V gene, CDR1 is DFQATT and CDR2 is SNEGSKA (reference sequence). This CDR3 has 14 amino acids. The chain carries TRBV20-1 and TRBJ1-2; 7 nucleotides match TRBD1. Specimen: CD4+ T cells from blood, cultured in vitro. This receptor was taken from a human donor who had recovered from COVID-19. CDR3 protein: CSARDTGARHGYTF. Written as DNA, the CDR3 is TGCAGTGCTAGAGATACAGGGGCCCGGCATGGCTACACCTTC.